The 15 T cell receptor beta chains presented below share a single source sample, sequenced in a study of shared clonotypes between healthy human individuals (dated by TCRdb to about 2020). The receptor library was made with the immunoSEQ multiplex PCR assay. TCRdb obtained this table from immuneACCESS and retained in-frame rearrangements with V and J assigned. These tables miss some clones; where compared with another copy, unresolved V genes account for less than half of the shortfall, and the remainder is unexplained. The sample contains some 740,000 clones, over 90% of them found a single time. The biggest ten clones account for around 24% of the sample. CD8 naive samples were obtained by positive selection for CCR7 among CD45RO-negative cells, yielding a CD45RA+CCR7+ population from which TemRA cells were excluded. The specimen was naive CD8+ T cells sorted from blood. The sample's cell subset or site, from its label and the paper: CD45RA+CCR7+. These receptors were taken from a man under 40 in good health.

This sequence joins TRBV7-9 and TRBJ2-5, with 11 bases aligning to TRBD1. Germline trimming cut 5 bases from V and 3 bases from J; bases unmatched to any gene: 11. Germline CDR1 SEHNR, CDR2 FQNEAQ (reference sequence). The CDR3 is 17 residues long. DNA for the CDR3: TGTGCCAGCAGCCCTTCTCCTTGGGACAGGGGGGAAGAGACCCAGTACTTC. Protein sequence: CASSPSPWDRGEETQYF.

This clone has more than one count but fewer than ten. The rearrangement uses TRBV25-1 and TRBJ2-7; D is possibly TRBD1 (6 bases). Germline values: CDR1 MGHDK, CDR2 SYGVNS. Trimming stripped 6 bases from V and 3 bases from J, with 12 bases between. CDR3 length: 13 amino acids. CDR3 loop: CASSRDTLYEQYF. Here the CDR3 DNA reads TGTGCCAGCAGCCGGGACACCCTCTACGAGCAGTACTTC.

This sequence joins TRBV5-6 and TRBJ1-1; the D gene is possibly TRBD1 (5 bases). The V gene's germline CDR1 is SGHDT and CDR2 YYEEEE. Trimming removed 5 bases from V and 7 bases from J, with 9 bases in between. The CDR3 runs to 11 residues. The CDR3 reads CASSRGGEAFF. The CDR3 DNA reads TGTGCCAGCAGTAGGGGTGGTGAAGCTTTCTTT.

As DNA, the CDR3 is TGTGCCAGCACCCAGGGTCTTTACTCCTACGAGCAGTACTTC. Amino acids: CASTQGLYSYEQYF. The rearrangement uses TRBV28 and TRBJ2-7, with D perhaps matching TRBD1 (5 bases). V shed 7 bases and J shed 0 bases, with 13 bases lying between them. Germline V CDR1 and CDR2: MDHEN, SYDVKM. CDR3 length: 14 amino acids.

The chain is built from TRBV5-5 and TRBJ1-1; D is unclear. The CDR3 runs 15 residues. The germline gives CDR1 SGHKS, CDR2 YYEKEE (reference sequence). Deletions cut 0 bases from V and 10 bases from J, with 19 bases between. The chain's CDR3 is CASSLEGRRELIAFF. The CDR3 nucleotides are TGTGCCAGCAGCTTGGAAGGGAGAAGGGAGCTTATAGCTTTCTTT.

The rearrangement joins TRBV27 to TRBJ2-7; a weak D match, TRBD2 (5 bases). Trimming cost V 8 bases and J 3 bases, with 8 bases left between them. This CDR3 contains 11 residues. Per germline, CDR1 MNHEY and CDR2 SMNVEV (reference sequence). The CDR3 loop is CASGSRYEQYF. In DNA, the CDR3 is TGTGCCAGCGGGAGTCGCTACGAGCAGTACTTC.

This clone was counted between two and nine times. CDR3 in amino acids: CASSLGGRAYEQYF. The CDR3 DNA sequence: TGTGCCAGCAGCTTAGGGGGTCGAGCCTACGAGCAGTACTTC. The chain employs TRBV7-8 and TRBJ2-7, with D unclear. Per the germline V gene, CDR1 is SGHVS and CDR2 is FQNEAQ. The V and J ends lost 1 base and 2 bases respectively, with 9 bases between them. The CDR3 runs 14 residues.

The rearrangement uses TRBV5-6 and TRBJ2-1; TRBD2 matches at 8 bases. J gave up 9 bases and V 1 base, and 3 bases lay outside the gene matches. The CDR3 is 13 residues long. Looked up from germline, CDR1 is SGHDT and CDR2 is YYEEEE. The CDR3 region has the DNA TGTGCCAGCAGCTTGAACCTAGCGGGTGAGCAGTTCTTC. It yields the protein CASSLNLAGEQFF.

On this clone itself: Within the sample, other DNA sequences also encode this same CDR3. This chain connects TRBV27 to TRBJ2-1; TRBD2 agrees at 7 bases. Germline V gene lookup returns CDR1 MNHEY and CDR2 SMNVEV (reference sequence). J gave up 3 bases and V 5 bases, and 4 bases lay outside the gene matches. The CDR3 is 14 amino acids. The CDR3: CASSLGTNYNEQFF. Here the CDR3 DNA reads TGTGCCAGCAGTCTCGGGACTAACTACAATGAGCAGTTCTTC.

V and J are TRBV11-2 and TRBJ2-7; 11 bases are a match to TRBD2. This CDR3 is built from 20 residues. After removal of 0 bases from V and 0 bases from J, the junction contained 13 bases not matched to a gene. The germline V gene has CDR1 SGHAT and CDR2 FQNNGV. For the CDR3, the DNA is TGTGCCAGCAGCTTAGATTCGTTGCTAGCGGGAGGACACAGCTCCTACGAGCAGTACTTC. This translates into CASSLDSLLAGGHSSYEQYF.

The CDR3 DNA follows: TGTGCCAGCAGTTTTGGAGCGCTTGGCACCCAGTACTTC. It codes for CASSFGALGTQYF. The rearrangement joins TRBV27 to TRBJ2-5; D not resolved. CDR3 length: 13 amino acids. V lost 3 bases and J lost 8, with 13 bases in between. Per the germline V gene, CDR1 is MNHEY and CDR2 is SMNVEV (reference sequence).

This chain links TRBV6-1 with TRBJ1-4; no firm D call. The CDR3 totals 12 residues. The germline V gene has CDR1 MNHNS and CDR2 SASEGT. Trimming took 2 bases from V and 9 from J, leaving 7 bases between them. The DNA of the CDR3 is TGTGCCAGCAGTGAATTTTGGAAAAAACTGTTTTTT. This gives the protein CASSEFWKKLFF.

The rearrangement links TRBV10-1 to TRBJ2-1, with D tentatively TRBD1 or TRBD2 (5 bases each). The CDR3 extends over 16 amino acids. V was trimmed by 5 bases and J by 2 bases, leaving 16 bases between them. CDR1 and CDR2 (germline): WNHNN, SYGVQD (reference sequence). The CDR3 spells CASSTPGPDPYNEQFF. Here the CDR3 DNA reads TGCGCCAGCAGTACACCGGGGCCGGACCCCTACAATGAGCAGTTCTTC.

This clone was observed a single time. The CDR3, as DNA: TGTGCCAGCAGCTTAGTACTAGCGGGAGGGTACAATGAGCAGTTCTTC. It translates to CASSLVLAGGYNEQFF. V gene TRBV7-9 combines with J gene TRBJ2-1; TRBD2 aligns across 13 bases. The CDR3 is 16 amino acids. V was clipped by 1 base and J by 4 bases; unmatched bases: 1. Looked up from germline, CDR1 is SEHNR and CDR2 is FQNEAQ (reference sequence).

The V gene is TRBV7-9, the J gene TRBJ2-2; 9 bases are shared with TRBD2. Germline values: CDR1 SEHNR, CDR2 FQNEAQ (reference sequence). This CDR3 comprises 18 residues. J gave up 4 bases and V 5 bases, and 14 bases lay outside the gene matches. Here the CDR3 DNA reads TGTGCCAGCAGCCCCAAGTTGACTAGCGGAGAGGGCACCGGGGAGCTGTTTTTT. This sequence encodes CASSPKLTSGEGTGELFF.